This TCR beta chain was documented in a study of T cells in Graves' hyperthyroidism and ophthalmopathy. CDR1 and CDR2 from the germline V gene are MGHRA and YSYEKL. This CDR3 has 19 amino acids. With V trimmed by 0 bases and J by 3 bases, 14 bases remained unmatched. Patients aged 18 to 65 with hyperthyroidism were newly diagnosed, with duration under 2 months. It was approximately 9.4 ml of fresh peripheral blood that supplied the PBMCs. Details on this clonotype: Its antigen is unknown.

Study conclusions and caveats: Among clonotypes expanded in thyroid above 0.001, most were also found in blood. A model of 13 V-J pairs discriminated ophthalmopathy from stable hyperthyroidism.

TCR beta CDR3 regions were amplified from RNA. HTBI primers were the set used in a first-round RT-PCR of the TCR CDR3. TCRdb reprocessed the multiplex PCR reads via MiXCR and lists one record per CDR3 protein. The table records over 300,000 distinct CDR3 sequences, approximately 15% of them present only once. The chain joins TRBV4-1 to TRBJ2-7, with 10 bases that match TRBD1. Sequencing was performed on blood. The source is a woman aged 60-75 years with Graves' hyperthyroidism. This chain's CDR3 is CASSQESLDGTGDNYEQYF. CDR3 nucleotide sequence: TGCGCCAGCAGCCAAGAAAGCCTGGACGGGACAGGGGATAACTACGAGCAGTACTTC.